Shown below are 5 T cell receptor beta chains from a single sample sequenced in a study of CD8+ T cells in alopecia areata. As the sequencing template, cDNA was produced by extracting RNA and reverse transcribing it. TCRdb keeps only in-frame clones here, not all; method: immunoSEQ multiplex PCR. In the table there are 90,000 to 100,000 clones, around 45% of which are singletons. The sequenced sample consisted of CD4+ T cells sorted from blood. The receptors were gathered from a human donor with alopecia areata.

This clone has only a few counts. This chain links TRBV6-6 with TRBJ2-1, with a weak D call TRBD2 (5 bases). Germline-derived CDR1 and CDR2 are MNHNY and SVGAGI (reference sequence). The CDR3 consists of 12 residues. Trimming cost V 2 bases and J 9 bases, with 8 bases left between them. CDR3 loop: CASSYVAGEQFF. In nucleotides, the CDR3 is TGTGCCAGCAGTTACGTGGCGGGTGAGCAGTTCTTC.

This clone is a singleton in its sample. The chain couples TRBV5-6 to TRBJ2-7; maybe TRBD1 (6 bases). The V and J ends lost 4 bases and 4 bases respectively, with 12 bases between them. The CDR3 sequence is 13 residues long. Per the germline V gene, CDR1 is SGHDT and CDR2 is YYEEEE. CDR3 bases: TGTGCCAGCAGCAGTACAGGGCGGTACGAGCAGTACTTC. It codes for CASSSTGRYEQYF. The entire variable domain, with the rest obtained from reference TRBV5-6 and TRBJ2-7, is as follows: DAGVTQSPTHLIKTRGQQVTLRCSPKSGHDTVSWYQQALGQGPQFIFQYYEEEERQRGNFPDRFSGHQFPNYSSELNVNALLLGDSALYLCASSSTGRYEQYFGPGTRLTVT.

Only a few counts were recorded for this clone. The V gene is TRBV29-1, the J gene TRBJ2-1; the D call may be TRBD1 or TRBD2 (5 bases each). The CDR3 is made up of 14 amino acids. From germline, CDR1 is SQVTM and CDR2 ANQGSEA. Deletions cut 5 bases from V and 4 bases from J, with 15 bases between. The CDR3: CSVPQGVGYNEQFF. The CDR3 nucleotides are TGCAGCGTTCCGCAGGGAGTAGGGTACAATGAGCAGTTCTTC.

Here the CDR3 reads CASSLEGGRDSNQPQHF. CDR3 DNA sequence: TGTGCCAGCAGCTTAGAGGGCGGCCGTGATAGCAATCAGCCCCAGCATTTT. J is TRBJ1-5 and V is TRBV7-9; D unresolved. There are 17 residues in the CDR3. The germline V gene encodes CDR1 SEHNR and CDR2 FQNEAQ (reference sequence). V lost 1 base, J lost 0 bases, and 13 bases lay in between.

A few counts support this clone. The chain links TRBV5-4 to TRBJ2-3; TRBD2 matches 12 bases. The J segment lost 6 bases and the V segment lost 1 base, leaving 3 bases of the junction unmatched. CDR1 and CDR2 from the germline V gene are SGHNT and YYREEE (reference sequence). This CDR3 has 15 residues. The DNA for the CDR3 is TGTGCCAGCAGCTTGTACCTAGCGGGAGGGGATACGCAGTATTTT. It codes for CASSLYLAGGDTQYF.